This TCR beta chain stems from a study of Tregs in tolerant kidney transplant recipients (dated by TCRdb to between 2018 and 2021). Background on the whole study: In bulk CFSE mixed lymphocyte reactions, CFSE-labeled recipient PBMCs were cocultured with irradiated donor PBMCs for 5 to 6 days, then stained for CD3/CD4/CD8 and FACS-sorted. Before combined kidney and bone marrow transplantation, this study identified donor-specific regulatory T cells using TCRbeta sequencing and then followed those same cells after transplant. Several methods of expanding Tregs specific for an allogeneic donor were compared by TCRbeta repertoire sequencing in a few healthy controls. General study outcomes and caveats: Because only a small number of patients were included, the study had limitations, and the results will need to be validated in larger populations as well as under other immunosuppression protocols. Biological reproducibility was not directly assessed, although technical replication error appeared to be minimal. The most biologically relevant and donor-specific TCRbeta repertoire appeared to be identified by expanding Tregs with activated donor B cells.

Turning to this clone: It lacks a known antigen. There are no base qualities to consult, and no much larger clone falls within one base.

Genomic DNA was extracted from sorted cells with the QIAGEN DNeasy Blood and Tissue Kit for TCRbeta CDR3 sequencing. High-throughput TCRbeta CDR3 sequencing, which included PCR amplification with bias correction and internal controls, was done commercially through immunoSEQ. The authors' analysis ran thus. A unique productive TCRbeta sequence was defined by the CDR3 nucleotide sequence when primers matched, and otherwise by the CDR3 amino acid sequence together with the Vbeta and Jbeta genes. A sequence was defined as donor-reactive if the sequence was expanded at least 5-fold in CFSE-low cells compared with unstimulated cells and had a frequency of at least 0.01% in CFSE-low cells. Repertoire divergence was quantified by Jensen-Shannon divergence calculated from the top 100 TCRbeta sequences ranked by frequency. For any sample with multiple sequencing runs, sorting error was corrected in each run separately before the runs were pooled. TCRdb retrieved this table from immuneACCESS and kept in-frame rearrangements only. Not all clones are present; in checked studies, unresolved V genes account for under half, and no reason is known for the remainder. That table furnishes V, J and clone size, whereas the DNA furnished D and trimming. This sample gives roughly 4,200 clones in total; 56% of them show up just once. Clones ranked in the top ten supply more than 3% of the sample.

Healthy control blood was obtained either as purchased buffy coats or from healthy volunteers. Healthy control blood was processed by Ficoll density gradient to PBMCs and cryopreserved; patient PBMCs were collected before and after transplant. At the junction V is shortened by 5 bases and J by 1 base, with 21 bases in between. The CDR3 has 18 amino acids, counting the end cysteine and phenylalanine. This entry keeps only the CDR3 DNA: 54 bases, framed from base 1. CDR1 SEHNR and CDR2 FQNEAQ were looked up in the germline V gene (reference sequence). This clonotype was obtained from a human donor in good health. The sequence links TRBV7-9 to TRBJ2-1; no confident D gene assignment can be made. The sample comprised CD8+ T cells from blood cultured with allogeneic cells. The CDR3 protein sequence reads: CASSPPVGTQRSYNEQFF. The sequenced DNA is TGTGCCAGCAGCCCCCCTGTTGGTACACAGAGGTCCTACAATGAGCAGTTCTTC.